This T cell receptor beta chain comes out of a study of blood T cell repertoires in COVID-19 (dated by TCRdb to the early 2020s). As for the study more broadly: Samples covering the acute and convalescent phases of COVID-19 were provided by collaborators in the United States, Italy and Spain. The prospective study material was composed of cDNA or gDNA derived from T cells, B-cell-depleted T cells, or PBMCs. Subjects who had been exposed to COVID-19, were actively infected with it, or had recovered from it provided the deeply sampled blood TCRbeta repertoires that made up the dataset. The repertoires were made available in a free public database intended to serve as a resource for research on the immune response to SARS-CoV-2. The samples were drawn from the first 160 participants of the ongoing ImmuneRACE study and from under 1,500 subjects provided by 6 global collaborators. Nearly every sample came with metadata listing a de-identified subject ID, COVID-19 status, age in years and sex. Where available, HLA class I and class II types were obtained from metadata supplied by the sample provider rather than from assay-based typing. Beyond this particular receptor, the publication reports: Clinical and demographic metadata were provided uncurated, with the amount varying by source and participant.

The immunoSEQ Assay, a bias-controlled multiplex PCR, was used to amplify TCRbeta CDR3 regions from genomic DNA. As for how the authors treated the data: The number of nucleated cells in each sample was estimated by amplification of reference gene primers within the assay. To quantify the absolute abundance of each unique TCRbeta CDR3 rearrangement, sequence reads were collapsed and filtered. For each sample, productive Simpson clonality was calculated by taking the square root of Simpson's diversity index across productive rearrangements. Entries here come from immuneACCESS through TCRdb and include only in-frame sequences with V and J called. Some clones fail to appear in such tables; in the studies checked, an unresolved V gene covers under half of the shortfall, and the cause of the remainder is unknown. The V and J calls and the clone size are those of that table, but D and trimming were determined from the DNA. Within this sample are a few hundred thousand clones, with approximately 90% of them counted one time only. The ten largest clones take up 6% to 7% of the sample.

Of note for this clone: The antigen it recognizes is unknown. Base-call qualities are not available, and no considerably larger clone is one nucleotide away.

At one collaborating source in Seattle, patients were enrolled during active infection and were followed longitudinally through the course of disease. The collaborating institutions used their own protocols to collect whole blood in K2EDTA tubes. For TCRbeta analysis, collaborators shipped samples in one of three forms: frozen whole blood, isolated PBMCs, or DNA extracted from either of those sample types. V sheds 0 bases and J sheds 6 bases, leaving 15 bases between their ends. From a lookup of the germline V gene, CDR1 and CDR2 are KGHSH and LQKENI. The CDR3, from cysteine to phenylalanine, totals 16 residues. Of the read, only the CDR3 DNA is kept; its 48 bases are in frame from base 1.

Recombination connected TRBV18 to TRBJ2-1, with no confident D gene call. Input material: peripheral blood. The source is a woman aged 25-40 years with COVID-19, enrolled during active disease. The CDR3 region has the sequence CASSPPSRVPGNEQFF. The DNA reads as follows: TGTGCCAGCTCACCACCGTCCCGGGTACCTGGCAATGAGCAGTTCTTC.